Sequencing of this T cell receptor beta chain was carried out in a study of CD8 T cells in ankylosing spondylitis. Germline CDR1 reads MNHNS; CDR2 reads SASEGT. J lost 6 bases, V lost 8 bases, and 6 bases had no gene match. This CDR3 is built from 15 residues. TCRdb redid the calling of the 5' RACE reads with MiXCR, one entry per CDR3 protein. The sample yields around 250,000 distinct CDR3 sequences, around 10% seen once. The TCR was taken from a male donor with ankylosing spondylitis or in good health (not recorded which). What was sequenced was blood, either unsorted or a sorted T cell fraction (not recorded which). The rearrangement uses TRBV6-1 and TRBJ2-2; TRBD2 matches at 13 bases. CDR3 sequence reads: CASRGLAGDAGELFF. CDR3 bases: TGTGCCAGCCGAGGACTAGCGGGAGATGCCGGGGAGCTGTTTTTT.